The entry below describes one T cell receptor (beta chain). The antigen is unknown. A much larger clone differs from this one at a single base, so this may be a read error. This entry is derived from a study of CD8+CD57+ T cells in acquired aplastic anemia. Study-wide context: CD4+ and CD8+ cells, once sorted, gave DNA averaging 3.2 ug. Mean read depth for CD4+ cells from healthy donors was 10 million to 13 million.

CDR1 and CDR2 from the germline V gene are DFQATT and SNEGSKA (reference sequence). V dropped 5 bases and J dropped 5 bases, with 9 bases sitting between them. The CDR3 has 11 residues. General study findings and limits: There were approximately 27 CD8+ CDR3 sequences that occurred in both patients and controls. Simpson's diversity of CD8+ cells was not significantly different in patients compared with controls.

Researchers used genomic DNA as the template to profile TCR beta VDJ and CDR3. TCRdb reprocessed the reads with MiXCR, giving one entry per CDR3 protein. The sample yields about 160,000 distinct CDR3 sequences, roughly 47% seen once. This clonotype was sampled from a human donor in good health. The chain is built from TRBV20-1 and TRBJ2-5; either TRBD1 or TRBD2 may supply D (5 bases each). Specimen: sorted CD4+, CD8+, or CD8+CD57+ T cells (not recorded which) from PBMCs. Here the CDR3 reads CSAGWGETQYF. As DNA, the CDR3 is TGCAGTGCTGGGTGGGGGGAGACCCAGTACTTC.